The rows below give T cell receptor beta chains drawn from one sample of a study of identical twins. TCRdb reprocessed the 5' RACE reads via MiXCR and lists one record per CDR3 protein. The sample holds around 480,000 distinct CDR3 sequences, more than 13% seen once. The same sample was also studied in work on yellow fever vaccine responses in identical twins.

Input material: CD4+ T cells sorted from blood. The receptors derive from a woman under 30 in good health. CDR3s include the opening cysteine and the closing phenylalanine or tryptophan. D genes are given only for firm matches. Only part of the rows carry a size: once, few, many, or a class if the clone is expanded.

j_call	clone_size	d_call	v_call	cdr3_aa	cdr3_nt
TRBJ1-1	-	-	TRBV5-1	CASSLGMGPEAFF	TGCGCCAGCAGCTTGGGTATGGGGCCTGAAGCTTTCTTT
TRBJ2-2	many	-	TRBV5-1	CASSLDARNTGELFF	TGCGCCAGCAGCTTGGATGCCCGGAACACCGGGGAGCTGTTTTTT
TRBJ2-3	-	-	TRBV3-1	CASSQAQRKPSTDTQYF	TGTGCCAGCAGCCAAGCCCAGCGGAAACCGAGCACAGATACGCAGTATTTT
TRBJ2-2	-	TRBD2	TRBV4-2	CASSQEAGINTGELFF	TGTGCCAGCAGCCAAGAAGCGGGAATCAACACCGGGGAGCTGTTTTTT
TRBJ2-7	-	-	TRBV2	CASSARPIYEQYF	TGTGCCAGCAGTGCAAGACCAATCTACGAGCAGTACTTC
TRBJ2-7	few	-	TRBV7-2	CASSSPGALSYEQYF	TGTGCCAGCAGCTCCCCAGGGGCGCTTTCCTACGAGCAGTACTTC
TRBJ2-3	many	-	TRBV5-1	CASSFRTTGDTQYF	TGCGCCAGCAGCTTTCGGACCACGGGGGATACGCAGTATTTT
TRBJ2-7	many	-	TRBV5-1	CASKSRSGGVGDEQYF	TGCGCCAGCAAGTCTAGGAGCGGCGGCGTGGGTGACGAGCAGTACTTC
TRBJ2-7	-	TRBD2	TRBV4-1	CASSQGRLAGPSYEQYF	TGCGCCAGCAGCCAAGGAAGGTTAGCGGGACCGAGTTACGAGCAGTACTTC
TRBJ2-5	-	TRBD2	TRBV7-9	CASSFSTGGQETQYF	TGTGCCAGCAGCTTCAGTACGGGGGGGCAAGAGACCCAGTACTTC
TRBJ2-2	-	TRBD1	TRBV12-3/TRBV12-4	CASSPFRTGGRFDTGELFF	TGTGCCAGCAGTCCCTTTCGGACAGGGGGGAGGTTCGACACCGGGGAGCTGTTTTTT
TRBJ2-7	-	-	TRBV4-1	CASSLSYSATYEQYF	TGCGCCAGCAGCCTTAGCTACAGCGCGACCTACGAGCAGTACTTC
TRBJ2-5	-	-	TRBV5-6	CASSLRGTRPAQYF	TGTGCCAGCAGCTTGAGGGGTACCCGCCCAGCCCAGTACTTC
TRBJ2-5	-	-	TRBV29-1	CSVMVQWGETQYF	TGCAGCGTTATGGTACAGTGGGGGGAGACCCAGTACTTC
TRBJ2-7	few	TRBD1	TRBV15	CATSRYRQGPYEQYF	TGTGCCACCAGCAGATACCGACAGGGGCCCTACGAGCAGTACTTC
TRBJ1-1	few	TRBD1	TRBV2	CASRTLGQGNTEAFF	TGTGCCAGCAGGACATTGGGACAGGGGAACACTGAAGCTTTCTTT
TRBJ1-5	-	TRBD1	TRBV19	CASKPLDRGTLQPQHF	TGTGCCAGTAAGCCCCTGGACAGGGGGACTCTTCAGCCCCAGCATTTT
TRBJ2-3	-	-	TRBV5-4	CASSLPKLAALKEDTQYF	TGTGCCAGCAGCTTACCGAAATTAGCCGCACTGAAGGAAGATACGCAGTATTTT
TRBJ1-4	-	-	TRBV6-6	CASRTEEKLFF	TGTGCCAGCAGAACAGAAGAAAAACTGTTTTTT
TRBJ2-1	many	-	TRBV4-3	CASSQSIVSGPQRDEQFF	TGCGCCAGCAGCCAATCGATCGTTAGCGGACCCCAAAGGGATGAGCAGTTCTTC
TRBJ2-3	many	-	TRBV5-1	CASSLGHPVDTQYF	TGCGCCAGCAGCTTAGGTCACCCGGTAGATACGCAGTATTTT
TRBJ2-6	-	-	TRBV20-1	CSARYGTGANVLTF	TGCAGTGCTAGATACGGGACCGGGGCCAACGTCCTGACTTTC
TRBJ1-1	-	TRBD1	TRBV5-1	CASSATDRGWDTEAFF	TGCGCCAGCAGCGCCACCGACAGGGGTTGGGACACTGAAGCTTTCTTT
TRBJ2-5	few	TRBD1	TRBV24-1	CATSEAGTGQETQYF	TGTGCCACCAGTGAAGCAGGGACAGGGCAAGAGACCCAGTACTTC
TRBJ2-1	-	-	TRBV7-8	CASSSSLLARSSYNEQFF	TGTGCCAGCAGCTCGAGCTTACTGGCGCGGAGCTCCTACAATGAGCAGTTCTTC
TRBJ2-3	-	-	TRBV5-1	CASGERVTDTQYF	TGCGCCAGCGGGGAGCGGGTTACAGATACGCAGTATTTT
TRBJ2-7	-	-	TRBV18	CASSPLPDTLTAGEQYF	TGTGCCAGCTCACCACTTCCGGACACCTTGACCGCGGGCGAGCAGTACTTC
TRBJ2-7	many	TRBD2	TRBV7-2	CASSLEAGALYEQYF	TGTGCCAGCAGCTTAGAAGCGGGAGCCCTGTACGAGCAGTACTTC
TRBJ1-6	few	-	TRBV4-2	CASSQEELPNSPLHF	TGTGCCAGCAGCCAAGAAGAGCTCCCGAATTCACCCCTCCACTTT
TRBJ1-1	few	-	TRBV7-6	CASSLVGAESLGFF	TGTGCCAGCAGCTTAGTAGGGGCCGAGTCTCTTGGGTTCTTT
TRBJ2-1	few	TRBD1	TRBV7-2	CASRLRGRGPYNEQFF	TGTGCCAGCAGGCTTAGGGGCAGGGGGCCTTACAATGAGCAGTTCTTC
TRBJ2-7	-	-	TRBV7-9	CASSQGLVSYEQYF	TGTGCCAGCAGCCAAGGACTGGTCTCCTACGAGCAGTACTTC
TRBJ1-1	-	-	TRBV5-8	CASSLDLPRSTEAFF	TGTGCCAGCAGCTTGGATCTGCCCCGGAGCACTGAAGCTTTCTTT
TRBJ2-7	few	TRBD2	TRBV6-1	CASTPTSGAYEQYF	TGTGCCAGCACTCCGACTAGCGGGGCCTACGAGCAGTACTTC
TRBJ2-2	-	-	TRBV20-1	CSASRTNTGELFF	TGCAGTGCTAGCCGGACAAACACCGGGGAGCTGTTTTTT
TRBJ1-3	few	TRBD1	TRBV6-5	CASSSQGAGNTIYF	TGTGCCAGCAGTTCACAGGGGGCTGGAAACACCATATATTTT
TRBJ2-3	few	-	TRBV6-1	CASRGTRAGDTQYF	TGTGCCAGCCGGGGGACACGGGCAGGGGATACGCAGTATTTT
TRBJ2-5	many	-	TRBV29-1	CSVVGGAETQYF	TGCAGCGTTGTGGGGGGCGCGGAGACCCAGTACTTC
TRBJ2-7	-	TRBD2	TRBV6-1	CASSEGFASGISHEQYF	TGTGCCAGCAGTGAAGGGTTCGCTAGCGGGATCTCCCACGAGCAGTACTTC
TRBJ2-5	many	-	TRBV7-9	CASSSGAYQETQYF	TGTGCCAGCAGCTCCGGGGCTTACCAAGAGACCCAGTACTTC
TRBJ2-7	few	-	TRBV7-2	CASSSRLDYEQYF	TGTGCCAGCAGCTCCCGACTAGACTACGAGCAGTACTTC
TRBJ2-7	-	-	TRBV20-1	CSAPPGGSYSYEQYF	TGCAGTGCGCCGCCGGGTGGGTCCTACTCCTACGAGCAGTACTTC
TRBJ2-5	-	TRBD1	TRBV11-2	CASSLGLQGAETQYF	TGTGCCAGCAGCTTGGGTTTGCAGGGGGCGGAGACCCAGTACTTC
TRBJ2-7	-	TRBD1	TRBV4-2	CASSPYPRGDRGRSEQYF	TGTGCCAGCAGCCCATACCCCCGGGGAGACAGGGGGCGAAGCGAGCAGTACTTC
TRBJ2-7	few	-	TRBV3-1	CASSQNTGTREQYF	TGTGCCAGCAGCCAAAATACCGGGACGCGCGAGCAGTACTTC
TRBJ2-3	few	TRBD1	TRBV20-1	CSARDHIGTVLQYF	TGCAGTGCTAGAGATCATATCGGGACAGTGCTCCAGTATTTT
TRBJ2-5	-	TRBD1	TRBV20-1	CSASSGTGEETQYF	TGCAGTGCTAGTTCCGGGACAGGGGAAGAGACCCAGTACTTC
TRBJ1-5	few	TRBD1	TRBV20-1	CSAKQPGTAYNQPQHF	TGCAGTGCCAAACAGCCCGGGACAGCTTACAATCAGCCCCAGCATTTT
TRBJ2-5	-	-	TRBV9	CASSASTTQETQYF	TGTGCCAGCAGCGCAAGCACTACCCAAGAGACCCAGTACTTC
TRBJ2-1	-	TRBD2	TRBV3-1	CASSPGTSTYNEQFF	TGTGCCAGCAGCCCCGGGACTAGCACGTACAATGAGCAGTTCTTC
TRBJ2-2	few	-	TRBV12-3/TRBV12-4	CASSPLQGGELFF	TGTGCCAGCAGCCCCCTCCAAGGCGGGGAGCTGTTTTTT
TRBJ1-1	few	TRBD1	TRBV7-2	CASSPGTGRAEAFF	TGTGCCAGCAGCCCCGGGACAGGGAGGGCTGAAGCTTTCTTT
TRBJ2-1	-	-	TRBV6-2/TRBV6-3	CASSTRPNEQFF	TGTGCCAGCAGTACCAGGCCGAATGAGCAGTTCTTC
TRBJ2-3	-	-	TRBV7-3	CASSLMGTANTDTQYF	TGTGCCAGCAGCTTAATGGGGACCGCTAACACAGATACGCAGTATTTT
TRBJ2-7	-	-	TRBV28	CASRTGSSTHEQYF	TGTGCCAGCAGAACAGGGAGTTCAACCCACGAGCAGTACTTC
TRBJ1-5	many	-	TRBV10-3	CAISESGGFPQHF	TGTGCCATCAGTGAGTCGGGGGGATTTCCCCAGCATTTT